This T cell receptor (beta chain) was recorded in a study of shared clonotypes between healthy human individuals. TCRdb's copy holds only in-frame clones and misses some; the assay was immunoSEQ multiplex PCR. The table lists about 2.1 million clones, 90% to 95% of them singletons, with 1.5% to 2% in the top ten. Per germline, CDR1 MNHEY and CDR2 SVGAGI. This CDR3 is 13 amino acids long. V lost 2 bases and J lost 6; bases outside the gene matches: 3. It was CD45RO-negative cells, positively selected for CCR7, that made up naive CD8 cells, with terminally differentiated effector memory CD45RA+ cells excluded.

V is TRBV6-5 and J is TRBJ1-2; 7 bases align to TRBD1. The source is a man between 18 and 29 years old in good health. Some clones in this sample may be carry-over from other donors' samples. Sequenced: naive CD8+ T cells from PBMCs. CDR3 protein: CASSYQQGNGYTF. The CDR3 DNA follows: TGTGCCAGCAGTTACCAACAGGGGAATGGCTACACCTTC.